These T cell receptor beta chains were read from a single sample in a study of T cells in tuberculosis. Measured with immunoSEQ multiplex PCR; TCRdb has only the in-frame clones, and not every one. Of around 41,000 clones detected, approximately 94% appear once; the ten largest clones hold 1.9%. Sequencing used PBMCs. The receptor set was obtained from a donor aged 5 to 30 with latent tuberculosis or without tuberculosis infection. Some clones in this sample may be carry-over from other donors' samples. Both conserved end residues are part of each CDR3. The D gene is left open where the match is weak. Where a row states a size, it is once, few, many or the class of an expanded clone; other rows omit it.

V gene	J gene	D gene	clone size	CDR3 DNA	CDR3 protein
TRBV7-3	TRBJ2-7	TRBD2	-	TGTGCCAGCAGCTTAACAGCGGGAGGCACCTACGAGCAGTACTTC	CASSLTAGGTYEQYF
TRBV28	TRBJ1-2	-	-	TGTGCCAGCAGGCGGCTTGGAGGGGTGGGGTATGGCTACACCTTC	CASRRLGGVGYGYTF
TRBV5-6	TRBJ2-1	TRBD2	once	TGTGCCAGCAGCTTGGTGGGGACTAGCGGTAATGAGCAGTTCTTC	CASSLVGTSGNEQFF
TRBV11-2	TRBJ1-5	TRBD1	-	TGTGCCAGCAGCTTAGGGGACAGGCTGGGTCAGCCCCAGCATTTT	CASSLGDRLGQPQHF
TRBV19	TRBJ2-6	-	-	TGTGCCAGTAGCGTACTGAGCTCTGGGGCCAACGTCCTGACTTTC	CASSVLSSGANVLTF
TRBV25-1	TRBJ2-5	TRBD1	-	TGTGCCAGCAGTGAATCCGTATCCGGGACAGGGGTTAGAGAGACCCAGTACTTC	CASSESVSGTGVRETQYF
TRBV5-6	TRBJ1-1	-	-	TGTGCCAGCAGCGTGTTACAGGGTGGGTACACTGAAGCTTTCTTT	CASSVLQGGYTEAFF
TRBV28	TRBJ1-2	TRBD1	-	TGTGCCAGCATTGGGACAGGGGGCTTTCTTGGCTACACCTTC	CASIGTGGFLGYTF
TRBV19	TRBJ2-7	-	-	TGTGCCAGTAGTAAAACGCCCGGCGGGCCCACCTACGAGCAGTACTTC	CASSKTPGGPTYEQYF
TRBV27	TRBJ1-4	-	-	TGTGCCAGCAGTTCCATGGGGCCAGAAAAACTGTTTTTT	CASSSMGPEKLFF